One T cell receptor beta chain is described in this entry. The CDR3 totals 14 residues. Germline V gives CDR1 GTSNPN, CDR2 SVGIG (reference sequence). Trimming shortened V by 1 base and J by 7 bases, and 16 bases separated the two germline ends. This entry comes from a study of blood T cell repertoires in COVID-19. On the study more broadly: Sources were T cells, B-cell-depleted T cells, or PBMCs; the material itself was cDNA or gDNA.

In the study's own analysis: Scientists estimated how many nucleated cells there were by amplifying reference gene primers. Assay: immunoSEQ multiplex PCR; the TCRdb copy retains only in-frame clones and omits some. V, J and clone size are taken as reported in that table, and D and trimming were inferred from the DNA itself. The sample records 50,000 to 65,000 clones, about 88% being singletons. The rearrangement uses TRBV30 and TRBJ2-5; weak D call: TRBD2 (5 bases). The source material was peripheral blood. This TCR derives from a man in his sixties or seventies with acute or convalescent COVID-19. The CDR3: CAWSGGSGRGTQYF. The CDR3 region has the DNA TGTGCCTGGAGTGGCGGCTCCGGCCGGGGGACCCAGTACTTC.